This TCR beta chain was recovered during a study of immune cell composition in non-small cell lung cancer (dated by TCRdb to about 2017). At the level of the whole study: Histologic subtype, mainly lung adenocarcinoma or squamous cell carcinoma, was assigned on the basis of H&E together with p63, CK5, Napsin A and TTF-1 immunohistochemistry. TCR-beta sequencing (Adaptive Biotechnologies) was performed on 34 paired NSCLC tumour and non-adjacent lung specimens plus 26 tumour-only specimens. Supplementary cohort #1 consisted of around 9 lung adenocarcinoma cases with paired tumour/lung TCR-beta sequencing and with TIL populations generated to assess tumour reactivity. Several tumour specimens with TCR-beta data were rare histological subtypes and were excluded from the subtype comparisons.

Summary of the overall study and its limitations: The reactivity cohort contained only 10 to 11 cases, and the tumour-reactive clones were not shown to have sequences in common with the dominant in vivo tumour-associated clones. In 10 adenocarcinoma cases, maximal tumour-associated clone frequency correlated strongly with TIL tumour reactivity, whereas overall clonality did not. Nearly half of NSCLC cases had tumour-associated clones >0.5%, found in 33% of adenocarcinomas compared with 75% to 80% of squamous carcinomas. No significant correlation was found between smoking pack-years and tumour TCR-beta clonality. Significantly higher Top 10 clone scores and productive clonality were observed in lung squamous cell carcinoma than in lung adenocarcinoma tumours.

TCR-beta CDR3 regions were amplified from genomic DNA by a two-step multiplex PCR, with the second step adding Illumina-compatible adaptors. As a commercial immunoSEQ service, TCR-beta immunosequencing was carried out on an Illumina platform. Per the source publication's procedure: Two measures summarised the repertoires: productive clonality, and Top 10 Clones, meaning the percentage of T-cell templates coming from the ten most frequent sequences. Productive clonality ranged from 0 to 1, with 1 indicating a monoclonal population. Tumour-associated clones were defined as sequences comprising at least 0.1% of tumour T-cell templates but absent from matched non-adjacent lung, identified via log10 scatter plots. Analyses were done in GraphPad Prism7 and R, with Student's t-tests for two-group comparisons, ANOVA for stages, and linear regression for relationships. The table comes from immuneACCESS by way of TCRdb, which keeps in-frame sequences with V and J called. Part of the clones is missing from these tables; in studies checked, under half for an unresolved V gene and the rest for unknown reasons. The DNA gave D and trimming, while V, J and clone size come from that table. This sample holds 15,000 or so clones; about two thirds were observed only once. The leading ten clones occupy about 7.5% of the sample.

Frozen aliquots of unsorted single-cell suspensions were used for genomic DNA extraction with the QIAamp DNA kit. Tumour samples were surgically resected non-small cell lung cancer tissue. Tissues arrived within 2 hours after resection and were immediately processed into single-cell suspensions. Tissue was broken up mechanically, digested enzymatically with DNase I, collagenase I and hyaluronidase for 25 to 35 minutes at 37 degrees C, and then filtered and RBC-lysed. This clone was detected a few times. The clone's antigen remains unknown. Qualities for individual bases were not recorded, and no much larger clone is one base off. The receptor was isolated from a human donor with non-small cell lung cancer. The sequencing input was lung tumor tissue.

This receptor has the CDR3 CASSYWTGDEKLFF. The sequenced DNA: TGTGCCAGCAGTTACTGGACAGGGGATGAAAAACTGTTTTTT. The receptor chain draws on TRBV6-5 and TRBJ1-4, with 9 middle bases fitting TRBD1. Taken from the germline V gene, the CDR1 and CDR2 loops are MNHEY and SVGAGI. The germline V and J ends show losses of 1 base and 6 bases respectively, and no gene match explains 0 bases of the junction. There are 14 amino acids in the CDR3, from cysteine to phenylalanine inclusive. CDR3 DNA is the only sequence kept; it has 42 bases, read in frame from the first base.